This T cell receptor (beta chain) appears in the sequencing data of a study of identical twins. TCRdb re-called the 5' RACE reads with MiXCR, one entry per CDR3 protein. This sample has 600,000 to 800,000 distinct CDR3 sequences, with 21% found just once. The CDR3 is made up of 20 amino acids. The V gene lost 7 bases and the J gene lost 2 bases, with 30 bases spanning the gap. The germline V gene encodes CDR1 MNHEY and CDR2 SVGEGT. The same sample was also used in a study of T cells expressing NK-cell markers. That work states: Also leading the CD3+CD56-NKG2C+ fraction in a few donors were these clonotypes.

This chain connects TRBV6-2 or TRBV6-3 to TRBJ2-1; weak D call: TRBD2 (7 bases). The source of this sequence is a woman between 18 and 29 years old in good health. Source material: PBMCs. CDR3 region: CASTFLARGVAGVAYNEQFF. The CDR3 DNA reads TGTGCCAGCACCTTCTTGGCGAGGGGGGTGGCGGGAGTGGCCTACAATGAGCAGTTCTTC.